This T cell receptor beta chain was profiled in a study of regulatory T cells in long-lasting Graves disease. As for the study in general: Patients with persistent Graves' disease had over 5 years of antithyroid drugs and persistent TSH receptor antibodies.

The ends were cut back, 4 bases at V and 1 base at J, with 10 bases in the middle. The germline V gene has CDR1 KGHSH and CDR2 LQKENI. CDR3 length: 14 residues. Study-level findings and limits: Clonotypes that were public and shared totalled roughly 3,000 in persistent patients versus over 800 in new patients.

Libraries of TCR beta came from iRepertoire HTBI primers plus Arm-PCR of CDR3 regions. Source study methods: Segment identification across samples yielded 60 or so TRBV and around 13 TRBJ segments. TCRdb independently ran MiXCR on the multiplex PCR reads; one entry per CDR3 protein. It is TCRdb's table, rather than the study itself, that gives the V and J calls and clone size. The sample carries hundreds of thousands of distinct CDR3 sequences, 20% to 25% recorded once. The time point is: persistent/refractory GD, antithyroid drugs over 5 years with positive TRAb. PBMC RNA was the source of the TCR library. This clonotype occurred a few times. Its antigen remains unidentified.

The rearrangement uses TRBV18 and TRBJ1-1; perhaps TRBD1 as D (6 bases). The input for sequencing was peripheral blood mononuclear cells (PBMCs), taken when the disease was refractory, from a patient treated with antithyroid drugs. The TCR originated in a female donor with Graves disease. CDR3 bases: TGTGCCAGCTCACGACAGGAGGGGAACACTGAAGCTTTCTTT. Translated: CASSRQEGNTEAFF. The whole variable domain, filled in from reference TRBV18 and TRBJ1-1, reads NAGVMQNPRHLVRRRGQEARLRCSPMKGHSHVYWYRQLPEEGLKFMVYLQKENIIDESGMPKERFSAEFPKEGPSILRIQQVVRGDSAAYFCASSRQEGNTEAFFGQGTRLTVV.